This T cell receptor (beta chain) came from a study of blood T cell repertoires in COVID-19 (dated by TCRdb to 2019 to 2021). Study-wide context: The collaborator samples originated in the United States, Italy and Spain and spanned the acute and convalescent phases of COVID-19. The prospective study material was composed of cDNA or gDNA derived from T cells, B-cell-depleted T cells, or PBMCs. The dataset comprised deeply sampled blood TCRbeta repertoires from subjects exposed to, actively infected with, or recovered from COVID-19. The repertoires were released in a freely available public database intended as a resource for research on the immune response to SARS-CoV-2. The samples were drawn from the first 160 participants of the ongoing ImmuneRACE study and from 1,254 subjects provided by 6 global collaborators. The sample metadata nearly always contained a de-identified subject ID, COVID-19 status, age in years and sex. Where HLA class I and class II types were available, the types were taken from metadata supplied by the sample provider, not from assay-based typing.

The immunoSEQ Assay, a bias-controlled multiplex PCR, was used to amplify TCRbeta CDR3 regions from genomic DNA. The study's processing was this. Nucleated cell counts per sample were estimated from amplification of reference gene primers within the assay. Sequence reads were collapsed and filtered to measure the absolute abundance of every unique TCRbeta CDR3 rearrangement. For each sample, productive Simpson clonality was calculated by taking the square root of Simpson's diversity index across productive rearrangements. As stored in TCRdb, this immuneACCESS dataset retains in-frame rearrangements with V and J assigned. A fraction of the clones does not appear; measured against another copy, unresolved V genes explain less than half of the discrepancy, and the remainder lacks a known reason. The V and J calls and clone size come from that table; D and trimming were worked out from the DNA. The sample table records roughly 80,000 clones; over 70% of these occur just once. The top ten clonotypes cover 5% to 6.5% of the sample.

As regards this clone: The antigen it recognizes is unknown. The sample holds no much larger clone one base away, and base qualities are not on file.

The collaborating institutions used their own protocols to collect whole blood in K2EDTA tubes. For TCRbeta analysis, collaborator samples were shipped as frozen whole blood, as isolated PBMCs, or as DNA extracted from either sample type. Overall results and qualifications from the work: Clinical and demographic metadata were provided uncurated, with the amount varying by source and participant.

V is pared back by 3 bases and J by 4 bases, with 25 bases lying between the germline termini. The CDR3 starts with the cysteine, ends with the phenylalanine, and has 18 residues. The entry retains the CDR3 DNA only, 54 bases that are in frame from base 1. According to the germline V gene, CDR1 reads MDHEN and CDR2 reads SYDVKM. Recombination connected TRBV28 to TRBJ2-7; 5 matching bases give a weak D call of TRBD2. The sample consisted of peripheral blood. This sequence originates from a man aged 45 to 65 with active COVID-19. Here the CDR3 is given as CASSLSPPGKSDSYEQYF. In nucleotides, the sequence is TGTGCCAGCAGTTTGTCCCCCCCGGGAAAATCGGATTCATACGAGCAGTACTTC.